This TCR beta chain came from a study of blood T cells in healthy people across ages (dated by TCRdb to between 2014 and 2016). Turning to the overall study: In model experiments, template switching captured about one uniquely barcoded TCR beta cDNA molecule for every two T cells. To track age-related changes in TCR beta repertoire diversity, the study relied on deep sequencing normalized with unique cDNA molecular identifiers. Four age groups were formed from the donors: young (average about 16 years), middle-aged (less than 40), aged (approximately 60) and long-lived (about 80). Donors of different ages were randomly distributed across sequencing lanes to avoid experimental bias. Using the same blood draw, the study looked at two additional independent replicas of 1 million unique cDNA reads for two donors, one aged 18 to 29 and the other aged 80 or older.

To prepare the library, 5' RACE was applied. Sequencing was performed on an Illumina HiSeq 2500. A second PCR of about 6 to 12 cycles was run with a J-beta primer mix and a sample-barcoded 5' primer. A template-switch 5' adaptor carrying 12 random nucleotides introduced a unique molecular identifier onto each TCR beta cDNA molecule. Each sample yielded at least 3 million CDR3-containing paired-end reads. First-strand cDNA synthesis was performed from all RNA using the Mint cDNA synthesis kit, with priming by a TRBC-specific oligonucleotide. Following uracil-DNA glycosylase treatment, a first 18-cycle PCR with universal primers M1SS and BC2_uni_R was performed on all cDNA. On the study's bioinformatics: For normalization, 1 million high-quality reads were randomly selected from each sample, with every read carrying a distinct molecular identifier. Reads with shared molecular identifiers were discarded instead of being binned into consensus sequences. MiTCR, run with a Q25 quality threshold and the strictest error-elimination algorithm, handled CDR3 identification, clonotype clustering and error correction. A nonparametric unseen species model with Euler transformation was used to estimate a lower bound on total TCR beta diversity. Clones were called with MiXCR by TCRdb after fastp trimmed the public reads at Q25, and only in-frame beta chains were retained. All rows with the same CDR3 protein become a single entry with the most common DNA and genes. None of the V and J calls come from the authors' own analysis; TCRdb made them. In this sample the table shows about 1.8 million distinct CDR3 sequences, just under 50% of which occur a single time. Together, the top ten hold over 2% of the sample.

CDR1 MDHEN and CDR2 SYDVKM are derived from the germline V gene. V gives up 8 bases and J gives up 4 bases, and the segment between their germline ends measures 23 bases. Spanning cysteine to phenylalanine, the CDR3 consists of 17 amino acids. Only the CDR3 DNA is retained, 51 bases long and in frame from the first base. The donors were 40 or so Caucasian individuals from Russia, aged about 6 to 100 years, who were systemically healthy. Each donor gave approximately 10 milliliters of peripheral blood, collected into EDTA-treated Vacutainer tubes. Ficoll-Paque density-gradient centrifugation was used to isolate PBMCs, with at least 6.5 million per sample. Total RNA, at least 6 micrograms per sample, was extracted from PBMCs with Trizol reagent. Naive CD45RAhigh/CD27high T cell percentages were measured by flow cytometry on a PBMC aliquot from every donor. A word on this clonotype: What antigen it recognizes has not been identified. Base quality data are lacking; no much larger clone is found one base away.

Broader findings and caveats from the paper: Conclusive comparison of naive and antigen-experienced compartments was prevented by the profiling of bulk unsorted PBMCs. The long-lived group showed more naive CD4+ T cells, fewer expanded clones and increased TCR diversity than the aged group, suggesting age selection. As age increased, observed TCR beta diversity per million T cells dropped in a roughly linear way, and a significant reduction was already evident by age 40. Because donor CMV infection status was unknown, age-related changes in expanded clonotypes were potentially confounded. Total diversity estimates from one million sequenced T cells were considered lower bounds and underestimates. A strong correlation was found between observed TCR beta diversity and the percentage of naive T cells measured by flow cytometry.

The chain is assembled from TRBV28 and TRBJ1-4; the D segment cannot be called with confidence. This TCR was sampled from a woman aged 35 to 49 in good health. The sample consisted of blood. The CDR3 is CASCAAGPALFNEKLFF. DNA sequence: TGTGCCAGCTGTGCGGCTGGGCCTGCCCTTTTTAATGAAAAACTGTTTTTT.